Listed below are T cell receptor beta chains from one sample, sequenced in a study of T cell responses to AZD1222 COVID-19 vaccine. Assay: immunoSEQ multiplex PCR; the TCRdb copy retains only in-frame clones and omits some. Of 110,000 or so clones listed, 88% were seen once; the top ten hold about 4%. Here the sequenced sample was peripheral blood, taken 28 days after the second AZD1222 dose. The receptors come from an adult who received the AZD1222 COVID-19 vaccine. The CDR3 runs from the conserved cysteine through the conserved F or W.

TRBV29-1 14 CSVRTDPRGYGYTF
TRBV15 15 CATSRDLGSNYGYTF
TRBV20-1 13 CSASLTGGNGYTF
TRBV2 16 CASSEAARGGYNEQFF
TRBV5-1 16 CASSLVAQAPNEKLFF
TRBV10-3 15 CAISEKGAYLYGYTF
TRBV6-1 12 CASSEQNTEAFF
TRBV19 14 CASRSLGHTDTQYF
TRBV1 17 CTSSQCGRGYDKNIQYF
TRBV30 12 CAWRGQTYEQYF
TRBV7-8 19 CASSPYRLAGGPGTDTQYF
TRBV6-5 15 CASRDRQGANTEAFF
TRBV5-1 15 CASSPGRGEWDTQYF
TRBV27 14 CASSLFPGTGEQFF
TRBV20-1 14 CSASGPGGNYGYTF
TRBV7-2 15 CASSSGTGAYNEQFF
TRBV5-4 13 CASSLGPLTEAFF
TRBV10-3 14 CATGGSQLYNEQFF
TRBV6-5 14 CAHTVGQGYTEAFF
TRBV6-5 12 CASTFTNTEAFF
TRBV7-2 16 CASSHDWSTSGDTQYF
TRBV24-1 15 CATSVGRFQQETQYF
TRBV28 13 CASSLVQGTEAFF
TRBV19 13 CASSIVGSNEQYF
TRBV5-4 16 CASSLVSGGAHYEQYF
TRBV3-1/TRBV3-2 17 CASSPHSGRSYTGELFF
TRBV28 14 CASSLSGRRLGYTF
TRBV5-1 14 CASSLGQGDYGYTF
TRBV5-5 18 CASSLPPYTGQRTYEQYF